This note documents a single T cell receptor beta chain sequence. The antigen remains unidentified. Additional DNA sequences in this sample encode the identical CDR3. This sample was included in a study of shared clonotypes between healthy human individuals. Study-wide points: Four donors held about 5% of naive CD4 clonotypes in common. The rarefaction results pointed to incomplete sorted-subset sequencing despite large depth.

Sorted-subset replicate PCRs used about 190 ng of genomic DNA. This amount corresponded to approximately 30,000 T cell genomes. Assay: immunoSEQ multiplex PCR; the TCRdb copy retains only in-frame clones and omits some. This sample has around 1.5 million clones, with 95% to 99% found just once. Adult Caucasians living in Nashville, Tennessee made up all of the donors. The V and J ends lost 3 bases and 0 bases respectively, with 9 bases between them. The CDR3 consists of 14 residues. Germline V gene sequence: CDR1 SGHVS, CDR2 FNYEAQ. The chain carries TRBV7-6 and TRBJ2-7, with D perhaps being TRBD1 or TRBD2 (5 bases each). This receptor was obtained from a man aged 25-40 years in good health. Sequencing used naive CD4+ T cells sorted from blood. Subset given: CD45RA+ positively selected. The CDR3 here is CASSFGTGSYEQYF. CDR3 nucleotide sequence: TGTGCCAGCAGCTTCGGGACGGGCTCCTACGAGCAGTACTTC.